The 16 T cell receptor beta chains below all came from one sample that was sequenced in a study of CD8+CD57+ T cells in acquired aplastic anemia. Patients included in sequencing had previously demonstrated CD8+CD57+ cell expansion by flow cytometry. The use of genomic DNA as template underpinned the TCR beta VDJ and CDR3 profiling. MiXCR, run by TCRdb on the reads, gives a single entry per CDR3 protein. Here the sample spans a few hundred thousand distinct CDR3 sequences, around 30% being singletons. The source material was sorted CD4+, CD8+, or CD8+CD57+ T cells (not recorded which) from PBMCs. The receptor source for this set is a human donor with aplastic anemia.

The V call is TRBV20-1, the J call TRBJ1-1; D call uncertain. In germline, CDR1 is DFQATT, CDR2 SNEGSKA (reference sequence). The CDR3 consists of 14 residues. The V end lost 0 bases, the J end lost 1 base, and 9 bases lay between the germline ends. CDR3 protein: CSARDPTGNTEAFF. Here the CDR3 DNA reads TGCAGTGCTAGAGATCCCACGGGGAACACTGAAGCTTTCTTT.

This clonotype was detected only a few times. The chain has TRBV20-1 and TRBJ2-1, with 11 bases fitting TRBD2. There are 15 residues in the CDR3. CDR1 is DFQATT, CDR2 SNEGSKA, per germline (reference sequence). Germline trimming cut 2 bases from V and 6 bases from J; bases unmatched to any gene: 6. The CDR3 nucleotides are TGCAGTGCTAGACCCCTAGCGGGAGGCCCCAATGAGCAGTTCTTC. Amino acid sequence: CSARPLAGGPNEQFF.

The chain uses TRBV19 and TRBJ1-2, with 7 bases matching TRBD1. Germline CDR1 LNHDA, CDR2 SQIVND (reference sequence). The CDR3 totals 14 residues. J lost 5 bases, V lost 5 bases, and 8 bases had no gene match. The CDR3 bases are TGTGCCAGTAGTTCTCACGGGACAGCGTATGGCTACACCTTC. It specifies CASSSHGTAYGYTF.

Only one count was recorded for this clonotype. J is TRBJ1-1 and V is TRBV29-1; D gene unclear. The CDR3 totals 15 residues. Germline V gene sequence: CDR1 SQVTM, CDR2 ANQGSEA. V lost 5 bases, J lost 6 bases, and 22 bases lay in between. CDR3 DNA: TGCAGCGTTACAGTGGGTGTGAATGTCGTCGCTGAAGCTTTCTTT. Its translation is CSVTVGVNVVAEAFF.

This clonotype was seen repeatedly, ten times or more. The CDR3: CSVLGSTDTQYF. In DNA form, the CDR3 reads TGCAGCGTTTTAGGTAGCACAGATACGCAGTATTTT. The chain employs TRBV29-1 and TRBJ2-3; no definite D call. From germline, CDR1 is SQVTM and CDR2 ANQGSEA. The V gene lost 5 bases and the J gene lost 0 bases, with 6 bases spanning the gap. CDR3 size: 12 residues.

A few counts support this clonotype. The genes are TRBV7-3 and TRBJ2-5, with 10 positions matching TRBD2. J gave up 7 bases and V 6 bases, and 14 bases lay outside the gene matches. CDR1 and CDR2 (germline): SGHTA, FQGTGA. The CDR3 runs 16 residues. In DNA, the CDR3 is TGTGCCAGCAGTTTAGGGGCTAGCGGGAGCTCAGGGACCCAGTACTTC. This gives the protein CASSLGASGSSGTQYF.

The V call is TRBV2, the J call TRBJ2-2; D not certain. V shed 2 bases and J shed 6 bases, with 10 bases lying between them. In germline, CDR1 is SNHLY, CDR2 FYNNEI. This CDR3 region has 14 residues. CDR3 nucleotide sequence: TGTGCCAGCAGTGAATCAGTGTGGGCCGGGGAGCTGTTTTTT. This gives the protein CASSESVWAGELFF.

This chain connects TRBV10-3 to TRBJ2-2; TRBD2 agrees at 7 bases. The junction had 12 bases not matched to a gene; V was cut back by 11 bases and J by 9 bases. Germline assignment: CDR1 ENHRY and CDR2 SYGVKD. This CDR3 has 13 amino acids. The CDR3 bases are TGTGCCGCAAAACCCGGGGGGTTGAGGGAGCTGTTTTTT. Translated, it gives CAAKPGGLRELFF.

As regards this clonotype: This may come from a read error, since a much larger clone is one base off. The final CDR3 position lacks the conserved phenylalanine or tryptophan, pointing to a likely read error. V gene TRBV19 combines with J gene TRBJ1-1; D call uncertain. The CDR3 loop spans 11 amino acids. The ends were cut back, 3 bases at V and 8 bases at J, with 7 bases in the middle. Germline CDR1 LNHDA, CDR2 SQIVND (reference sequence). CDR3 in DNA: TGTGCCAGTAGTATCCGACTCGAAGCTTTCCTT. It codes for CASSIRLEAFL.

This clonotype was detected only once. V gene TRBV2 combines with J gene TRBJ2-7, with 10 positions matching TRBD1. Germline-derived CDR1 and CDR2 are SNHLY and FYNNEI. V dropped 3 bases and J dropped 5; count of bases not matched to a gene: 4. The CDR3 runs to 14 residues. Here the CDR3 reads CASSDRDRGHEQYF. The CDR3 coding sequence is TGTGCCAGCAGTGACAGGGACAGGGGCCACGAGCAGTACTTC.

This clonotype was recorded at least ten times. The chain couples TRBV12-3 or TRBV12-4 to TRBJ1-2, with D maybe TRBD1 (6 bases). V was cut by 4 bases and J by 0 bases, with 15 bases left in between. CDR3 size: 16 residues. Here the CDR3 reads CASSSSRQEANYGYTF. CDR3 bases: TGTGCCAGCAGTTCCTCTCGACAGGAGGCTAACTATGGCTACACCTTC.

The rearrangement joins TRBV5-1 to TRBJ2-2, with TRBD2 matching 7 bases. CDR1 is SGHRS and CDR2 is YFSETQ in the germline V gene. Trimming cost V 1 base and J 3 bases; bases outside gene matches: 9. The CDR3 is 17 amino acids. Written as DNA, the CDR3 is TGCGCCAGCAGCTTGAAGAGGACTAGTCAGGACACCGGGGAGCTGTTTTTT. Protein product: CASSLKRTSQDTGELFF.

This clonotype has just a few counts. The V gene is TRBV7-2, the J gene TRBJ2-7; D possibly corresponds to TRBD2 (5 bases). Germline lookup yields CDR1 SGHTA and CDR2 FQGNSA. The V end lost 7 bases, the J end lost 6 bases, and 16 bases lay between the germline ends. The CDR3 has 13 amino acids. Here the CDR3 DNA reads TGTGCCAGCAAACGGCCGGGATCGGGCGAGCAGTACTTC. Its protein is CASKRPGSGEQYF.

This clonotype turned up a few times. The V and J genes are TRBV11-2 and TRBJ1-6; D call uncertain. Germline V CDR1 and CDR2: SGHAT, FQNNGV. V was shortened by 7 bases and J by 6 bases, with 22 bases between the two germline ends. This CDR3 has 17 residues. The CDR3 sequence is CASKETPIGVANSPLHF. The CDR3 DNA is TGTGCCAGCAAGGAAACCCCGATAGGAGTAGCTAATTCACCCCTCCACTTT.

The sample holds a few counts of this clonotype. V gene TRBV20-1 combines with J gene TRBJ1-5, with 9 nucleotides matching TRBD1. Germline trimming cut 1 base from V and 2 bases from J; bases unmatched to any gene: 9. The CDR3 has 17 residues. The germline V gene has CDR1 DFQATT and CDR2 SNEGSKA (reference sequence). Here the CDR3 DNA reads TGCAGTGCTAGAGTTGGGACAGGGATTTTCGGCAATCAGCCCCAGCATTTT. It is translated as CSARVGTGIFGNQPQHF.

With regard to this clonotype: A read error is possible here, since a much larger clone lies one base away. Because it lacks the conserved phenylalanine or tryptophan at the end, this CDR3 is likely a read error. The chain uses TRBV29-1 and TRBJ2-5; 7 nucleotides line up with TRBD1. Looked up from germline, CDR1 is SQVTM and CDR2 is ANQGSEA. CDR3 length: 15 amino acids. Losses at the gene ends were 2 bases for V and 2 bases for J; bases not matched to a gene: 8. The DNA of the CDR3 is TGCAGCGTTGAAAACAGGGGAGCGGATCAAGAGACCCAGTACCTC. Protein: CSVENRGADQETQYL.